The rows below give T cell receptor beta chains drawn from one sample of a study of control samples from healthy donors and cancer patients. TCRdb's table, derived via immunoSEQ multiplex PCR, lists solely in-frame clones and lacks some. The sample holds 80,000 to 100,000 clones, over 60% seen once. Sequenced: blood. The receptors stem from a woman younger than 45 in good health. Each CDR3 is given with its conserved first and last residue. The D gene is left open where the match is weak. Size tells how often a clone was seen (once, few, many) or the class of an expanded clone, and some rows leave it out.

v_gene	abundance	j_gene	d_gene	CDR3nt	CDR3aa
TRBV30	.	TRBJ1-2	TRBD1	TGTGCCTGGAGCCCGGGACAGGGGACACGCTACACCTTC	CAWSPGQGTRYTF
TRBV7-2	.	TRBJ1-6	.	TGTGCCAGCAGCTATGAAGGGACACCCCTCCACTTT	CASSYEGTPLHF
TRBV2	.	TRBJ2-7	TRBD2	TGTGCCAGCAGTCCCGGCGGGGGGGCCTACTACGAGCAGTACTTC	CASSPGGGAYYEQYF
TRBV11-2	.	TRBJ2-2	.	TGTGCCAGCAGCTTAGTGGGGGGCCCAGGGTCCGGCACCGGGGAGCTGTTTTTT	CASSLVGGPGSGTGELFF
TRBV5-1	few	TRBJ2-1	TRBD2	TGCGCCAGCAGCTTGGACGGGACTAGCTGGATCGATGAGCAGTTCTTC	CASSLDGTSWIDEQFF
TRBV18	once	TRBJ2-5	TRBD2	TGTGCCAGCTCACCCTTAGCGGGTGAGACCCAGTACTTC	CASSPLAGETQYF
TRBV14	.	TRBJ2-5	TRBD2	TGTGCCAGCAGCGGCGGGGGTAAGGCAGAGACCCAGTACTTC	CASSGGGKAETQYF
TRBV5-1	few	TRBJ1-2	.	TGCGCCAGCAGCTTGGCTGTGGACAGCTCAGGCTACACCTTC	CASSLAVDSSGYTF
TRBV2	.	TRBJ2-7	TRBD2	TGTGCCAGCAGGACTAGCGGAGTCTACGAGCAGTACTTC	CASRTSGVYEQYF
TRBV11-2	.	TRBJ2-3	TRBD2	TGTGCCAGCAGCTTAAGTGGGGGGGGCACAGATACGCAGTATTTT	CASSLSGGGTDTQYF
TRBV30	.	TRBJ2-7	.	TGTGCCTGGAGGAAAGGAAGGGAATACGAGCAGTACTTC	CAWRKGREYEQYF
TRBV6-6	.	TRBJ2-3	.	TGTGCCAGCAGTTACTCGCTTGGCACAGATACGCAGTATTTT	CASSYSLGTDTQYF
TRBV27	.	TRBJ1-6	TRBD1	TGTGCCAGCAGTCCGATGACAGGGAATTCACCCCTCCACTTT	CASSPMTGNSPLHF
TRBV10-3	.	TRBJ2-1	TRBD2	TGTGCCATCAGTGGACTAGCGGGGTACAATGAGCAGTTCTTC	CAISGLAGYNEQFF
TRBV29-1	.	TRBJ1-1	TRBD1	TGCAGCGCCGCCCGCGACAGGGGGCAGAACACTGAAGCTTTCTTT	CSAARDRGQNTEAFF
TRBV30	once	TRBJ2-7	.	TGTGCCTGGAGCGGGCAGGGTTACAACGAGCAGTACTTC	CAWSGQGYNEQYF
TRBV18	.	TRBJ2-2	.	TGTGCCAGCTCAACCCGTGGGGGTAGGACCGGGGAGCTGTTTTTT	CASSTRGGRTGELFF
TRBV7-9	.	TRBJ2-7	.	TGTGCCAGCAGCTCCAGGAATCTCCTGGACTACGAGCAGTACTTC	CASSSRNLLDYEQYF